The clone carrying this TCR beta chain turned up a few times. Its antigen is not known. The data stem from a study of beta chain features in type 1 diabetes. Whole-study context: There was similarity between patients and healthy donors in age, gender and cell yields.

V dropped 5 bases and J dropped 5 bases, with 18 bases sitting between them. Per the germline V gene, CDR1 is MNHEY and CDR2 is SVGAGI. This CDR3 region has 15 residues. Study-level findings and limits: Over-representation of high TCR-expressing cells was a possible consequence of cDNA sequencing. Shortening of TCRB CDR3s, moderate but significant, appeared in all four CD4+ subsets of Type 1 diabetes patients. Small HLA sub-analyses could not settle whether HLA shapes TCRB rearrangement.

Sequencing targeted expressed TCRB transcripts, as all isolated RNA had been reverse transcribed. Only in-frame clones appear in the TCRdb table, and some are missing; sequencing was by immunoSEQ multiplex PCR. The sample has approximately 600,000 clones; roughly an eighth are singletons. The chain is built from TRBV6-5 and TRBJ1-2; TRBD1 might be the D (6 bases). The origin of this receptor is a man aged 25 to 40 with type 1 diabetes. The sequencing sample was made of naive CD4+ T cells from blood. The CDR3 DNA sequence: TGTGCCAGCAGTCCCCCGGGGGGGGCTGGTTATGGCTACACCTTC. Protein sequence: CASSPPGGAGYGYTF.